The next 6 T cell receptor beta chains were all read from a single sample in a study of beta chain features in type 1 diabetes. The study's findings and limits: For Type 1 diabetes patients, all four CD4+ subsets carried TCRB CDR3s that were moderately but significantly shorter.

Reverse transcription of all isolated RNA meant that expressed TCRB transcripts were sequenced. Repertoires were generated with immunoSEQ multiplex PCR, while TCRdb's copy carries only in-frame clones and drops some. The repertoire holds 150,000 to 200,000 clones, with about 63% as singletons. These receptors have no known antigen. Sequenced input: naive CD4+ T cells from blood. These receptors were taken from a young man with type 1 diabetes.

J is TRBJ2-3 and V is TRBV4-3; D gene ambiguous. V dropped 0 bases and J dropped 7 bases, with 11 bases sitting between them. Germline V gene lookup returns CDR1 LGHNA and CDR2 YSLEER. The CDR3 is made up of 14 amino acids. The CDR3 loop is CASSQEEGVYTQYF. The CDR3 bases are TGCGCCAGCAGCCAAGAAGAAGGCGTCTATACGCAGTATTTT.

The chain joins TRBV9 to TRBJ2-1; 9 bases are a match to TRBD2. The germline V gene encodes CDR1 SGDLS and CDR2 YYNGEE. The junction had 6 bases not matched to a gene; V was cut back by 3 bases and J by 8 bases. This CDR3 has 14 residues. CDR3 nucleotide sequence: TGTGCCAGCAGCGAGCGGGGGGCTGGACATGAGCAGTTCTTC. Residues: CASSERGAGHEQFF.

The chain uses TRBV4-3 and TRBJ2-7; D ambiguous. V lost 4 bases, J lost 2 bases, and 9 bases lay in between. The CDR3 sequence is 13 residues long. Germline-derived CDR1 and CDR2 are LGHNA and YSLEER. Here the CDR3 DNA reads TGCGCCAGCAGCCCCGACCTTCCCTACGAGCAGTACTTC. Protein sequence: CASSPDLPYEQYF.

The rearrangement uses TRBV20-1 and TRBJ2-1, with TRBD2 as a possible D gene (6 bases). The CDR3 loop spans 10 amino acids. Looked up from germline, CDR1 is DFQATT and CDR2 is SNEGSKA (reference sequence). Trimming took 2 bases from V and 16 from J, leaving 12 bases between them. The DNA for the CDR3 is TGCAGTGCTAGACGGACTACCCGTTTCTTC. Protein sequence: CSARRTTRFF.

This chain connects TRBV5-1 to TRBJ1-6; no clear D. Germline V CDR1 and CDR2: SGHRS, YFSETQ. CDR3 length equals 13 residues. V lost 0 bases, J lost 10 bases, and 8 bases lay in between. In nucleotides, the CDR3 is TGCGCCAGCAGCTTGGACCCCAGGTCACCCCTCCACTTT. It codes for CASSLDPRSPLHF.

This rearrangement joins TRBV4-1 to TRBJ1-4; 9 bases map to TRBD1. With 1 base clipped from V and 5 bases from J, the junction kept 2 bases outside the gene matches. From germline, CDR1 is MGHRA and CDR2 YSYEKL. CDR3 length: 15 residues. The CDR3 nucleotides read TGCGCCAGCAGCCAAGTAGGGACAGGGAATGAAAAACTGTTTTTT. It encodes CASSQVGTGNEKLFF.